Listed below are T cell receptor beta chains from one sample, sequenced in a study of cytomegalovirus exposure and HLA in healthy donors. The method was immunoSEQ multiplex PCR; TCRdb's version includes in-frame clones alone and lacks a portion of them. The repertoire holds just over 150,000 clones, with approximately 76% as singletons. Sequenced material: PBMCs. These receptors were collected from a female donor in good health and CMV-seronegative. The CDR3 runs from the conserved cysteine through the conserved F or W. D genes are given only for firm matches. Only part of the rows carry a size: once, few, many, or a class if the clone is expanded.

TRBD1	TRBV30	TRBJ1-6	NA	TGTGCCTGGGCTACAGGGGGTTCACCCCTCCACTTT	CAWATGGSPLHF
TRBD1	TRBV7-6	TRBJ2-7	NA	TGTGCCAGCAGCTTAGGCGGACAGGGTCCCTACGAGCAGTACTTC	CASSLGGQGPYEQYF
NA	TRBV5-1	TRBJ1-1	NA	TGCGCCAGCAGCTCAGGGTATGTCGCTGAAGCTTTCTTT	CASSSGYVAEAFF
NA	TRBV14	TRBJ2-2	NA	TGTGCCAGCAGCCAAGTGCAGGGAACCGGGGAGCTGTTTTTT	CASSQVQGTGELFF
TRBD2	TRBV27	TRBJ2-3	NA	TGTGCCAGCAGTTTATCGGCTAGCGGGGGGACAGATACGCAGTATTTT	CASSLSASGGTDTQYF
NA	TRBV9	TRBJ1-6	NA	TGTGCCAGCAGCTTGGGCCAGATTAATTCACCCCTCCACTTT	CASSLGQINSPLHF
TRBD1	TRBV10-3	TRBJ1-2	NA	TGTGCCATCAGTGAGTTCAGGACAGGGGATGGCTACACCTTC	CAISEFRTGDGYTF
NA	TRBV7-9	TRBJ2-2	few	TGTGCCAGCACGGTCGGGGTTAGTGCCGGGGAGCTGTTTTTT	CASTVGVSAGELFF
TRBD2	TRBV10-3	TRBJ2-2	NA	TGTGCCATTTATAGCGGGGCTAACACCGGGGAGCTGTTTTTT	CAIYSGANTGELFF
NA	TRBV5-1	TRBJ2-3	NA	TGCGCCAGCAGCTTGGTGCAGGGAGGAGATACGCAGTATTTT	CASSLVQGGDTQYF
TRBD1	TRBV5-1	TRBJ2-5	NA	TGCGCCAGCAGCTCCTTGGGGACAGGACGTAAAGAGACCCAGTACTTC	CASSSLGTGRKETQYF
NA	TRBV20-1	TRBJ2-5	NA	TGCAGTGCCTCGACTGCAGAGACCCAGTACTTC	CSASTAETQYF
NA	TRBV30	TRBJ2-5	NA	TGTGCCTGGGAAGGTCGAGGGAACGAGGAGACCCAGTACTTC	CAWEGRGNEETQYF
NA	TRBV5-1	TRBJ1-1	once	TGCGCCAGCAGCTTGGTGTCCGGGCAGGGCACTGAAGCTTTCTTT	CASSLVSGQGTEAFF
NA	TRBV4-2	TRBJ1-1	NA	TGTGCCAGCAGCCAAGGACAGGCGGTTGAGGACACTGAAGCTTTCTTT	CASSQGQAVEDTEAFF
NA	TRBV25-1	TRBJ1-6	NA	TGTGCCAGCCGGAGGAGCGGTAGCTCCTATAATTCACCCCTCCACTTT	CASRRSGSSYNSPLHF
TRBD1	TRBV18	TRBJ2-7	once	TGTGCCAGCTCACCACCGGGACAGCACTACGAGCAGTACTTC	CASSPPGQHYEQYF
NA	TRBV25-1	TRBJ2-7	NA	TGTGCCAGCAGTGCGGACACCCGGGGGGAGCAGTACTTC	CASSADTRGEQYF
TRBD1	TRBV11-3	TRBJ1-1	NA	TGTGCCAGCAGCGCCGGACAGGGGGCGAACACTGAAGCTTTCTTT	CASSAGQGANTEAFF
TRBD1	TRBV15	TRBJ1-2	NA	TGTGCCACCAGCAGGGGACAGGGGTATGGCTACACCTTC	CATSRGQGYGYTF
NA	TRBV5-4	TRBJ1-2	NA	TGTGCCAGCAGCTTGACTGGCTATGGCTACACCTTC	CASSLTGYGYTF
TRBD2	TRBV7-9	TRBJ2-1	NA	TGTGCCAGCAGCCACCCAGCGGGAGAGCAGTTCTTC	CASSHPAGEQFF